The 5 T cell receptor beta chains presented below share a single source sample, sequenced in a study of OX40 agonist ivuxolimab in advanced cancers. The assay was immunoSEQ multiplex PCR, and TCRdb's table has in-frame clones only and misses some. The sample has approximately 61,000 clones, about 85% seen once; the top ten hold roughly 1.3%. The sample was CD4+ or CD8+ T cells sorted from blood, taken in a trial of the OX40 agonist ivuxolimab. The receptors shown here come from an adult with an advanced solid tumor such as melanoma, head and neck, liver or kidney cancer.

This chain uses TRBV6-5 with TRBJ1-6; TRBD1 is a possible D gene (5 bases). The V end lost 2 bases, the J end lost 4 bases, and 12 bases lay between the germline ends. Germline CDR1 is MNHEY and CDR2 is SVGAGI. The CDR3 loop spans 16 amino acids. CDR3 bases: TGTGCCAGCAGTTACGAGGGGCCAAGGTATAATTCACCCCTCCACTTT. Encoded protein: CASSYEGPRYNSPLHF.

This chain links TRBV27 with TRBJ2-2; unclear D gene. The CDR3 contains 15 residues. Per germline, CDR1 MNHEY and CDR2 SMNVEV (reference sequence). V was shortened by 6 bases and J by 4 bases, with 15 bases between the two germline ends. CDR3 DNA: TGTGCCAGCAGCATTCAAGGACGCTCCACCGGGGAGCTGTTTTTT. Its protein is CASSIQGRSTGELFF.

The chain carries TRBV2 and TRBJ2-6, with D unresolved. The germline V gene encodes CDR1 SNHLY and CDR2 FYNNEI. The CDR3 spans 15 residues. Trimming took off 4 bases at V and 6 bases at J, with 13 bases between the two ends. The CDR3 sequence: CASSGGLRVANVLTF. In DNA form, the CDR3 reads TGTGCCAGCAGTGGGGGTCTTCGGGTGGCCAACGTCCTGACTTTC.

The gene calls are TRBV11-3 and TRBJ1-1; D remains unclear. Germline-derived CDR1 and CDR2 are SGHNT and YENEEA. The germline V and J ends were trimmed by 1 base and 5 bases, with 11 bases remaining between them. This CDR3 comprises 14 residues. This chain's CDR3 is CASSLVLLGTEAFF. CDR3 DNA sequence: TGTGCCAGCAGCTTAGTGCTACTGGGGACTGAAGCTTTCTTT.

The chain recombines TRBV7-9 with TRBJ2-7; TRBD2 matches at 7 bases. Germline assignment: CDR1 SEHNR and CDR2 FQNEAQ (reference sequence). CDR3 size: 14 residues. The junction had 12 bases not matched to a gene; V was cut back by 8 bases and J by 5 bases. The CDR3 DNA reads TGTGCCAGCTACCTGGCGGGGAGGGCCAACGAGCAGTACTTC. It specifies CASYLAGRANEQYF.